This T cell receptor beta chain was retrieved from a study of shared clonotypes between healthy human individuals. Trimming at V came to 4 bases and at J to 3 bases, leaving 5 bases not matched to a gene. Germline assignment: CDR1 KGHSH and CDR2 LQKENI. This CDR3 is built from 14 residues. Study-level points and caveats: Roughly 4.6% of naive CD4 clonotypes were common to several donors.

The assay was immunoSEQ multiplex PCR, and TCRdb's table has in-frame clones only and misses some. The sample holds roughly 2.5 million clones, about 92% seen once. To note about this clone: The antigen is not known.

Material for sequencing was naive CD4+ T cells sorted from blood. Subset: CD45RA+ positively selected. This clonotype originated in a man between 18 and 35 years old in good health. The chain carries TRBV18 and TRBJ1-1, with 7 positions matching TRBD1. CDR3 protein: CASSQRGQYTEAFF. For the CDR3, the DNA is TGTGCCAGCTCACAGAGGGGACAGTACACTGAAGCTTTCTTT.